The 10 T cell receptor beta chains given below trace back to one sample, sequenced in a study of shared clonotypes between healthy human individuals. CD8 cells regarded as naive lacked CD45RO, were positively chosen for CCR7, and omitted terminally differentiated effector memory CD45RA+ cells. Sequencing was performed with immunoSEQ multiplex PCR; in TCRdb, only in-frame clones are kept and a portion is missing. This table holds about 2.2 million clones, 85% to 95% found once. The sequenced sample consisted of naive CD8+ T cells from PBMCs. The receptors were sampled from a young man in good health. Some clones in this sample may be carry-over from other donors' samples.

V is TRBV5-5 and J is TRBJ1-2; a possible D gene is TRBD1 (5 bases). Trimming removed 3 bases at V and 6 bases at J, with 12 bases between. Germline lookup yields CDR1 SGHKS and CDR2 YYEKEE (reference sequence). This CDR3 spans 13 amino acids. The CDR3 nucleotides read TGTGCCAGCAGCTCCTCAGGGACCCATGGCTACACCTTC. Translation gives CASSSSGTHGYTF.

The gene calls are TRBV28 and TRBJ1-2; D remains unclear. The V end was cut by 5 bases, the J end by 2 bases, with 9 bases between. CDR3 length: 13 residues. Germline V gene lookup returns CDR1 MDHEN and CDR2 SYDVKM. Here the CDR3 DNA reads TGTGCCAGCAGTACCGATCTAAACTATGGCTACACCTTC. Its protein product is CASSTDLNYGYTF.

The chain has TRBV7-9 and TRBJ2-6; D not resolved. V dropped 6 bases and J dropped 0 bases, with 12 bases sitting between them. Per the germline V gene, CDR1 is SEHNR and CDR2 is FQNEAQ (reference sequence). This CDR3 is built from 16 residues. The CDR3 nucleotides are TGTGCCAGCAGTCAACGGGCCCTCTCTGGGGCCAACGTCCTGACTTTC. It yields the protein CASSQRALSGANVLTF.

This CDR3 is CASARGKETQYF. In DNA form, the CDR3 reads TGTGCCAGCGCCCGGGGGAAAGAGACCCAGTACTTC. The chain couples TRBV9 to TRBJ2-5, with D possibly being TRBD2 (6 bases). Trimming stripped 7 bases from V and 3 bases from J, with 10 bases between. CDR1 and CDR2 (germline): SGDLS, YYNGEE. CDR3 length: 12 amino acids.

The DNA for the CDR3 is TGTGCCAGCAGTGAATCAGCGGTTGAAGAGACCCAGTACTTC. This codes for CASSESAVEETQYF. The chain carries TRBV25-1 and TRBJ2-5, with D perhaps TRBD2 (5 bases). The CDR3 is 14 residues long. The germline CDR1 and CDR2 sequences are MGHDK and SYGVNS. Trimming cost V 1 base and J 3 bases, with 9 bases left between them. Looking up the rest from reference TRBV25-1 and TRBJ2-5 gives the full variable domain: EADIYQTPRYLVIGTGKKITLECSQTMGHDKMYWYQQDPGMELHLIHYSYGVNSTEKGDLSSESTVSRIRTEHFPLTLESARPSHTSQYLCASSESAVEETQYFGPGTRLLVL.

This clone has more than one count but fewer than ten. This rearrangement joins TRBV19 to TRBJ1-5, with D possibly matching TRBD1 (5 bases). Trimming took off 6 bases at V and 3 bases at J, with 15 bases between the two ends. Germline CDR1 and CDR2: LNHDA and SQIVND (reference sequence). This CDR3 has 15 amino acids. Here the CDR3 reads CASREFQGDNQPQHF. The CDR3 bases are TGTGCCAGTAGGGAGTTCCAGGGCGACAATCAGCCCCAGCATTTT. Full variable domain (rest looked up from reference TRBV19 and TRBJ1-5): DGGITQSPKYLFRKEGQNVTLSCEQNLNHDAMYWYRQDPGQGLRLIYYSQIVNDFQKGDIAEGYSVSREKKESFPLTVTSAQKNPTAFYLCASREFQGDNQPQHFGDGTRLSIL.

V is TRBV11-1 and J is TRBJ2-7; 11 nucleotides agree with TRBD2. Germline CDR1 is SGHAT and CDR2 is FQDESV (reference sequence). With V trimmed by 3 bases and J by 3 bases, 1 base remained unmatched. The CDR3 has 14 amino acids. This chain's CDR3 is CASSFGTSGYEQYF. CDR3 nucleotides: TGTGCCAGCAGCTTCGGGACTAGCGGCTACGAGCAGTACTTC.

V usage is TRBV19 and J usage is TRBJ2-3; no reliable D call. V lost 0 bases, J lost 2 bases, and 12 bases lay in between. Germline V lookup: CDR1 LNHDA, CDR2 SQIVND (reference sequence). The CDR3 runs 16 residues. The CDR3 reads CASSIDRESATDTQYF. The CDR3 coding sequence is TGTGCCAGTAGTATAGATCGCGAGTCCGCCACAGATACGCAGTATTTT.

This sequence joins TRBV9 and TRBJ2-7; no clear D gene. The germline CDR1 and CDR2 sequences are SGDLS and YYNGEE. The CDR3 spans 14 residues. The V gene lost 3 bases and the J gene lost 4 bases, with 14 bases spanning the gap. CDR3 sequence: CASSAGPAKYEQYF. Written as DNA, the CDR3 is TGTGCCAGCAGCGCTGGGCCAGCCAAATACGAGCAGTACTTC. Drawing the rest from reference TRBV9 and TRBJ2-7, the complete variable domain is DSGVTQTPKHLITATGQRVTLRCSPRSGDLSVYWYQQSLDQGLQFLIQYYNGEERAKGNILERFSAQQFPDLHSELNLSSLELGDSALYFCASSAGPAKYEQYFGPGTRLTVT.

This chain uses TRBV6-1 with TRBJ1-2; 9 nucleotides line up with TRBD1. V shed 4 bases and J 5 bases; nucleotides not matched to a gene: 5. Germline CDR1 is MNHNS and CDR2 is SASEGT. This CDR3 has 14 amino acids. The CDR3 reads CASSVGTGLYGYTF. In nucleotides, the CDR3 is TGTGCCAGCAGTGTGGGGACAGGGTTGTATGGCTACACCTTC.